This TCR beta chain was sequenced during a study of beta chain features in type 1 diabetes. The overall study: Examination of sorted cells across all samples involved over 95 million cells. Study-level results: A potential influence of HLA type upon TCRB rearrangement remained unresolved herein. Among all four CD4+ subsets, Type 1 diabetes patients had TCRB CDR3s that were moderately but significantly shorter. Shorter templates might be favored by PCR, equally in patients and controls.

Expressed TCRB transcripts were sequenced because the isolated RNA had all been reverse transcribed beforehand. Sequencing used immunoSEQ multiplex PCR; TCRdb keeps in-frame clones, though not all of them. The sample records 100,000 to 150,000 clones, 17% being singletons. Note on this clone: Its antigen remains unidentified.

V lost 0 bases and J lost 0, with 12 bases in between. The CDR3 contains 18 residues. From germline, CDR1 is SGHAT and CDR2 FQNNGV. CD45RO/CCR7/CD25/CD127/CD95/CD27 separated CD4+ naive, central memory, regulatory and stem cell-like memory cells by sorting. The chain joins TRBV11-2 to TRBJ2-6; D might be TRBD1 (6 bases). The sequence was obtained from a man aged 18 to 30 with type 1 diabetes. Sequencing input: central memory CD4+ T cells from blood. CDR3 in amino acids: CASSLEVTGYSGANVLTF. The CDR3 DNA reads TGTGCCAGCAGCTTAGAGGTGACAGGCTACTCTGGGGCCAACGTCCTGACTTTC.